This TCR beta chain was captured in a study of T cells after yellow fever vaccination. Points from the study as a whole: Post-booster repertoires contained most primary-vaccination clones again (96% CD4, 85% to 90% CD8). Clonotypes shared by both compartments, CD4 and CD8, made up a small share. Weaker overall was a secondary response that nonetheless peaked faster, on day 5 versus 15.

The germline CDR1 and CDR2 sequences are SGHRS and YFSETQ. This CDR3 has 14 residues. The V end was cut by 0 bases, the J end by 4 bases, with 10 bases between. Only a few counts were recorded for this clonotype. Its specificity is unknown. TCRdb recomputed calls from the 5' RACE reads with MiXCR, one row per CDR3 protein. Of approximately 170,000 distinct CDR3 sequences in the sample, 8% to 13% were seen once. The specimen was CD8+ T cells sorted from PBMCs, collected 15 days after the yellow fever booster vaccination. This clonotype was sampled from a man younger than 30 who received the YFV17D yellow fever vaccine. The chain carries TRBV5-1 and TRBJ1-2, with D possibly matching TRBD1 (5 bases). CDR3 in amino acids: CASSLEGIGYGYTF. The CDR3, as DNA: TGCGCCAGCAGCTTGGAGGGGATTGGCTATGGCTACACCTTC.